These 6 T cell receptor beta chains were sequenced from one sample in a study of cytomegalovirus exposure and HLA in healthy donors. PCR was performed using 60 Vbeta and 13 Jbeta primers. Profiling relied on immunoSEQ multiplex PCR, and the TCRdb table lists in-frame clones only, not all of them. The sample lists around 140,000 clones; 70% were seen once. The specimen sequenced was PBMCs. The source of these receptors is a woman aged 55-69 years in good health and CMV-seropositive.

The sample holds a few counts of this clone. The V and J genes are TRBV2 and TRBJ1-2, with a tentative D call TRBD1 (5 bases). The ends were cut back, 0 bases at V and 6 bases at J, with 8 bases in the middle. CDR1 SNHLY and CDR2 FYNNEI come from the germline V gene. This CDR3 has 13 residues. DNA of the CDR3: TGTGCCAGCAGTGAAGCCCCAGGGAATGGCTACACCTTC. It translates to CASSEAPGNGYTF.

The V and J genes are TRBV5-1 and TRBJ2-5, with 8 bases aligning to TRBD2. With 5 bases clipped from V and 2 bases from J, the junction kept 11 bases outside the gene matches. The CDR3 is 16 amino acids. The V gene's germline CDR1 is SGHRS and CDR2 YFSETQ. In DNA, the CDR3 is TGCGCCAGCAGACGAAAACTAGCGGAGCTACAAGAGACCCAGTACTTC. Protein: CASRRKLAELQETQYF.

V and J are TRBV2 and TRBJ2-5; 9 positions match TRBD2. The junction had 8 bases not matched to a gene; V was cut back by 6 bases and J by 3 bases. This CDR3 region has 15 residues. Germline assignment: CDR1 SNHLY and CDR2 FYNNEI. CDR3 bases: TGTGCCAGCAGAAGACTAGCGGCTGGGGAAGAGACCCAGTACTTC. Amino acid sequence: CASRRLAAGEETQYF.

The chain employs TRBV29-1 and TRBJ1-5; 7 nucleotides agree with TRBD1. The J segment lost 3 bases and the V segment lost 6 bases, leaving 5 bases of the junction unmatched. Germline CDR1 is SQVTM and CDR2 is ANQGSEA. There are 13 residues in the CDR3. CDR3 amino acids: CSVVTGNNQPQHF. The CDR3 DNA is TGCAGCGTCGTGACAGGGAACAATCAGCCCCAGCATTTT. The variable domain in full, completed from reference TRBV29-1 and TRBJ1-5, reads SAVISQKPSRDICQRGTSLTIQCQVDSQVTMMFWYRQQPGQSLTLIATANQGSEATYESGFVIDKFPISRPNLTFSTLTVSNMSPEDSSIYLCSVVTGNNQPQHFGDGTRLSIL.

This sequence joins TRBV7-2 and TRBJ2-7; TRBD1 agrees at 7 bases. V was pared by 5 bases and J by 4 bases, with 8 bases of the junction left unmatched. The CDR3 totals 14 residues. Per germline, CDR1 SGHTA and CDR2 FQGNSA. CDR3 DNA: TGTGCCAGCAGCGCCTGGACAGGAGGATACGAGCAGTACTTC. It encodes CASSAWTGGYEQYF.

This clone was counted once. This rearrangement joins TRBV7-2 to TRBJ1-1; 8 bases map to TRBD1. The CDR3 is 15 amino acids. Germline V CDR1 and CDR2: SGHTA, FQGNSA. V trimming: 2 bases; J trimming: 1 base; junction bases outside the gene matches: 3. The CDR3 reads CASSLRQGANTEAFF. The CDR3 DNA sequence: TGTGCCAGCAGCTTAAGGCAGGGGGCGAACACTGAAGCTTTCTTT.